One sample yielded the 17 T cell receptor beta chains listed below, sequenced in a study of shared clonotypes between healthy human individuals. Only CD45RO-negative cells positively selected for CCR7 counted as naive CD8 cells, so terminally differentiated effector memory CD45RA+ cells were excluded. Some clones are missing from TCRdb's copy, which holds only in-frame ones; the method was immunoSEQ multiplex PCR. In the table there are roughly 2 million clones, just under 95% of which are singletons. The sample consisted of naive CD8+ T cells sorted from blood. The source of these receptors is a man aged 18 to 35 in good health.

The DNA of the CDR3 is TGCAGCGTTGAAACCAATGAGCAGTTCTTC. Amino acid sequence: CSVETNEQFF. This sequence joins TRBV29-1 and TRBJ2-1, with D unclear. The V gene's germline CDR1 is SQVTM and CDR2 ANQGSEA. The CDR3 runs 10 residues. V was trimmed by 2 bases and J by 6 bases, leaving 2 bases between them.

This chain connects TRBV10-3 to TRBJ2-7; D tentatively fits TRBD1 or TRBD2 (7 bases each). Trimming removed 6 bases at V and 4 bases at J, with 13 bases between. The length of the CDR3 is 13 residues. CDR1 and CDR2 (germline): ENHRY, SYGVKD. Here the CDR3 reads CAIRPGGEYEQYF. CDR3 nucleotides: TGTGCCATCAGGCCAGGGGGGGAGTACGAGCAGTACTTC.

CDR3 sequence reads: CASSGDSSDTQYF. CDR3 in DNA: TGTGCCAGCAGTGGGGACTCTTCAGATACGCAGTATTTT. The chain employs TRBV27 and TRBJ2-3, with a tentative D call TRBD2 (6 bases). The V gene's germline CDR1 is MNHEY and CDR2 SMNVEV (reference sequence). V gave up 5 bases and J gave up 4 bases, with 10 bases separating them. The CDR3 length is 13 residues.

This chain connects TRBV18 to TRBJ1-4, with TRBD1 identical over 9 bases. Germline trimming cut 2 bases from V and 8 bases from J; bases unmatched to any gene: 3. The CDR3 contains 14 residues. Germline CDR1 is KGHSH and CDR2 is LQKENI. CDR3: CASSPGTGSEKLFF. The CDR3 coding sequence is TGTGCCAGCTCACCAGGGACAGGGAGCGAAAAACTGTTTTTT.

Of note for this clone: Additional DNA sequences in this sample encode the identical CDR3. The V and J genes are TRBV4-1 and TRBJ2-7; TRBD2 aligns across 10 bases. Germline V gene lookup returns CDR1 MGHRA and CDR2 YSYEKL. This CDR3 has 14 residues. Trimming took 4 bases from V and 3 from J; bases not matched to a gene: 3. CDR3 bases: TGCGCCAGCAGCCCCGGACTAGCGGTCTACGAGCAGTACTTC. Amino acids: CASSPGLAVYEQYF.

The rearrangement links TRBV5-1 to TRBJ1-5, with 7 nucleotides matching TRBD1. Germline assignment: CDR1 SGHRS and CDR2 YFSETQ. V trimming: 3 bases; J trimming: 6 bases; junction bases outside the gene matches: 12. The CDR3 loop spans 16 amino acids. The CDR3 DNA reads TGCGCCAGCAGCTCGGGACCAGGGGGGTTGGGTCAGCCCCAGCATTTT. Amino acid sequence: CASSSGPGGLGQPQHF.

The chain employs TRBV9 and TRBJ1-3; D gene ambiguous. V gave up 1 base and J gave up 0 bases, with 14 bases separating them. CDR3 length: 17 amino acids. From germline, CDR1 is SGDLS and CDR2 YYNGEE. CDR3 nucleotide sequence: TGTGCCAGCAGCGTATACCCTAGTCTGTCCTCTGGAAACACCATATATTTT. Residues: CASSVYPSLSSGNTIYF.

The chain has TRBV7-9 and TRBJ2-1; TRBD1 agrees at 12 bases. The length of the CDR3 is 19 residues. Germline CDR1 and CDR2: SEHNR and FQNEAQ (reference sequence). The V and J ends lost 5 bases and 0 bases, in that order; junction bases with no gene match: 11. CDR3 nucleotide sequence: TGTGCCAGCAGCCGCACCGGGACAGGGGGCCCAAGCTCCTACAATGAGCAGTTCTTC. Protein sequence: CASSRTGTGGPSSYNEQFF. Full variable domain (outside the CDR3, taken from reference TRBV7-9 and TRBJ2-1): DTGVSQNPRHKITKRGQNVTFRCDPISEHNRLYWYRQTLGQGPEFLTYFQNEAQLEKSRLLSDRFSAERPKGSFSTLEIQRTEQGDSAMYLCASSRTGTGGPSSYNEQFFGPGTRLTVL.

The chain joins TRBV10-2 to TRBJ2-1; D gene uncertain. Trimming took off 3 bases at V and 5 bases at J, with 5 bases between the two ends. This CDR3 is built from 12 residues. CDR1 and CDR2 from the germline V gene are WSHSY and SAAADI. CDR3 protein: CASSDSNNEQFF. CDR3 sequence (DNA): TGCGCCAGCAGTGACAGTAACAATGAGCAGTTCTTC.

The V gene is TRBV2, the J gene TRBJ2-7, with no clear D. Germline V lookup: CDR1 SNHLY, CDR2 FYNNEI. The CDR3 is 15 residues long. V was clipped by 4 bases and J by 3 bases, with 16 bases between them. CDR3 loop: CASSGTAPDYYEQYF. The DNA for the CDR3 is TGTGCCAGCAGTGGTACGGCACCGGATTACTACGAGCAGTACTTC.

The chain joins TRBV4-2 to TRBJ2-3, with 8 positions matching TRBD2. The CDR3 contains 14 residues. Germline assignment: CDR1 LGHNA and CDR2 YNFKEQ. The ends lost 4 bases at V and 4 bases at J; junction bases unmatched: 4. This CDR3 reads CASSLGGEADTQYF. CDR3 coding DNA: TGTGCCAGCAGCCTCGGGGGGGAGGCAGATACGCAGTATTTT.

The genes are TRBV19 and TRBJ1-2; 7 bases are shared with TRBD1. Germline-derived CDR1 and CDR2 are LNHDA and SQIVND (reference sequence). The CDR3 covers 14 residues. Unmatched junction bases numbered 4, after V lost 3 bases and J lost 3 bases. The CDR3 DNA is TGTGCCAGTAGTATTTTAACAGGGGACTATGGCTACACCTTC. Its translation is CASSILTGDYGYTF.

The V call is TRBV27, the J call TRBJ1-2; D ambiguous. V gave up 0 bases and J gave up 3 bases, with 8 bases separating them. In germline, CDR1 is MNHEY, CDR2 SMNVEV (reference sequence). The CDR3 sequence is 14 residues long. The CDR3 is CASSLSPRDYGYTF. CDR3 DNA sequence: TGTGCCAGCAGTTTATCCCCGAGGGACTATGGCTACACCTTC.

Here the CDR3 DNA reads TGTGCCAGCAGCTCAGCCGGACCGGGACAGGGGTTACCTTCCTACGAGCAGTACTTC. Translated, it gives CASSSAGPGQGLPSYEQYF. The chain has TRBV7-9 and TRBJ2-7, with 10 bases identical to TRBD1. The trim removed 4 bases at V and 1 base at J, leaving 16 bases unmatched. The CDR3 sequence is 19 residues long. Germline V gene data show CDR1 as SEHNR and CDR2 as FQNEAQ (reference sequence).

On this clone: Other nucleotide sequences in the sample specify the same CDR3. The chain uses TRBV5-1 and TRBJ2-1; D gene uncertain. Germline lookup yields CDR1 SGHRS and CDR2 YFSETQ. V was trimmed by 0 bases and J by 3 bases, leaving 1 base between them. The CDR3 length is 12 residues. The CDR3 reads CASSLDYNEQFF. The DNA of the CDR3 is TGCGCCAGCAGCTTGGACTACAATGAGCAGTTCTTC.

The chain recombines TRBV28 with TRBJ2-1; D is perhaps TRBD2 (6 bases). Germline loops: CDR1 MDHEN, CDR2 SYDVKM. The CDR3 contains 16 residues. V was shortened by 4 bases and J by 2 bases, with 15 bases between the two germline ends. In DNA form, the CDR3 reads TGTGCCAGCAGTTCCCCTAGCGAAATAGCCTACAATGAGCAGTTCTTC. Translated: CASSSPSEIAYNEQFF.

This chain joins TRBV5-1 and TRBJ2-1; 7 bases align to TRBD2. The CDR3 runs 15 residues. Germline CDR1 is SGHRS and CDR2 is YFSETQ. V was clipped by 2 bases and J by 8 bases; unmatched bases: 10. The CDR3 loop is CASSFFGRAGDEQFF. CDR3 sequence (DNA): TGCGCCAGCAGCTTCTTTGGCAGGGCGGGGGATGAGCAGTTCTTC.